These 2 T cell receptor beta chains were sequenced from one sample in a study of shared clonotypes between healthy human individuals (dated by TCRdb to the early 2020s). Libraries were prepared through the immunoSEQ multiplex PCR assay. The table was pulled from immuneACCESS by TCRdb, which kept in-frame rearrangements only. Such tables lose some clones; where checked, under half of the loss comes from unresolved V genes, and the rest has no known cause. The sample data list about 2.3 million clones, and just under 95% of these were observed just once. The ten largest clones capture 0.37% of the sample. The source material was naive CD4+ T cells from PBMCs. What the cell subset or site label conveys for this sample: CD45RA+ positively selected. All receptors derive from a man aged 18-30 years in good health. Some clones in this sample may be carry-over from other donors' samples.

The rearrangement uses TRBV28 and TRBJ2-5; tentatively, D is TRBD2 (7 bases). Trimming cost V 3 bases and J 5 bases, with 16 bases left between them. CDR1 is MDHEN, CDR2 SYDVKM, per germline. The CDR3 consists of 15 residues. This chain's CDR3 is CASSLGGGEAETQYF. The CDR3 DNA is TGTGCCAGCAGTTTGGGAGGGGGTGAGGCCGAGACCCAGTACTTC.

The rearrangement uses TRBV7-2 and TRBJ2-6, with D unclear. This CDR3 is built from 15 residues. V lost 5 bases, J lost 4 bases, and 12 bases lay in between. Germline V gene lookup returns CDR1 SGHTA and CDR2 FQGNSA. The CDR3 here is CASSAFDSGANVLTF. The CDR3 region has the DNA TGTGCCAGCAGCGCCTTTGATTCCGGGGCCAACGTCCTGACTTTC.